This T cell receptor beta chain was sequenced during a study of T cell repertoires in cytomegalovirus infection (dated by TCRdb to between 2018 and 2020). For context, the study as a whole: Recently identified HLA-C-restricted CMV epitopes, whose presentation resists viral immunomodulation, were targeted by peptide stimulations together with well-studied HLA-B-restricted epitopes. Because public TCR beta signatures pointed to carriage of CMV infection together with the matching HLA type, the HLA type of each donor mattered for the analysis.

Including cysteine and phenylalanine, the CDR3 has 15 amino acids. CDR3 DNA is the only sequence kept; it has 45 bases, read in frame from the first base. From the germline V gene, CDR1 is SGHTA and CDR2 is FQGNSA. The V and J ends are trimmed by 1 base and 2 bases, leaving 11 bases between them. This clonotype was counted only a few times. Its antigen is unknown. Base qualities are missing; no much larger clone stands one base away. Explained via the paper, the treatment or condition label denotes: in vitro stimulation with specific CMV peptide epitopes to enrich CMV-specific T cells. Results and caveats for the whole study, not just this receptor: The ex vivo response was dominated by HLA-C-restricted CMV-specific TCR beta clonotypes, which also provided the single most frequent clonotype in two of eight donors. In both this cohort and an independent roughly 350-donor cohort, the cumulative frequency of public TCR beta family members distinguished carriers of CMV infection plus the relevant HLA type.

Reads for this sample came from an Illumina HiSeq 1500. Through fastp at Q25 and MiXCR, TCRdb rebuilt clones from the public reads, retaining in-frame beta chains. For every CDR3 protein sequence, its rows merge into one entry that carries the most common genes and DNA. For this sample the table gives about half a million distinct CDR3 sequences, of which about 42% were detected only once. The ten largest clones capture about 45% of the sample. The material was cultured PBMCs, obtained from culture after CMV antigen stimulation. The clonotype was recovered from a human donor in good health (CMV status not recorded). Some clones in this sample may be carry-over from other donors' samples. Rearrangement joined TRBV7-2 to TRBJ2-5, and perhaps TRBD2 as D gene, on 6 matching bases. The nucleotide sequence reads TGTGCCAGCAGCTTAGGGTACGGACTACAAGAGACCCAGTACTTC. Translated, it reads CASSLGYGLQETQYF.